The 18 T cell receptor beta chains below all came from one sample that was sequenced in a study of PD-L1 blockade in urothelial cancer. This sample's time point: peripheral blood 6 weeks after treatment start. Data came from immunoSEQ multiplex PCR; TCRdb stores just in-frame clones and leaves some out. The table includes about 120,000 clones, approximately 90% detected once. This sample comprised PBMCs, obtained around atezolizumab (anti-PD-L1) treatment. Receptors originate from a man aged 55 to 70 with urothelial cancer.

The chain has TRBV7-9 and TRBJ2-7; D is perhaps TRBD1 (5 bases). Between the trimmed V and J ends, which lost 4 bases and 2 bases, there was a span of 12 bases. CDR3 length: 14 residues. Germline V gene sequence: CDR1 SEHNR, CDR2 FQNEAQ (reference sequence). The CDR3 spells CASSWGPAPYEQYF. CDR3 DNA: TGTGCCAGCAGCTGGGGCCCAGCCCCCTACGAGCAGTACTTC. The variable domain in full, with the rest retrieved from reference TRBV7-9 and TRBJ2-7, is DTGVSQNPRHKITKRGQNVTFRCDPISEHNRLYWYRQTLGQGPEFLTYFQNEAQLEKSRLLSDRFSAERPKGSFSTLEIQRTEQGDSAMYLCASSWGPAPYEQYFGPGTRLTVT.

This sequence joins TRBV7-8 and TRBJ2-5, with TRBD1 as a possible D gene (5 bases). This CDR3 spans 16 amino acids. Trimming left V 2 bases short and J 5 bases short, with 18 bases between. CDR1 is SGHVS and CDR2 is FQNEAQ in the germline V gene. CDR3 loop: CASSLIIGRVRETQYF. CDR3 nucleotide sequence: TGTGCCAGCAGCTTAATCATAGGCAGGGTCAGGGAGACCCAGTACTTC. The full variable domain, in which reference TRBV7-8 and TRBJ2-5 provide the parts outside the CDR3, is GAGVSQSPRYKVAKRGQDVALRCDPISGHVSLFWYQQALGQGPEFLTYFQNEAQLDKSGLPSDRFFAERPEGSVSTLKIQRTQQEDSAVYLCASSLIIGRVRETQYFGPGTRLLVL.

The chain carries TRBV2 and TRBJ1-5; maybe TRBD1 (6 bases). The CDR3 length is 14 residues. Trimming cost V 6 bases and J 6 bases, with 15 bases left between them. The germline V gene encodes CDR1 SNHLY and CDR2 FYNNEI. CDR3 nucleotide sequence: TGTGCCAGCAGCCCGGACAGAGATGCTCAGCCCCAGCATTTT. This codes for CASSPDRDAQPQHF.

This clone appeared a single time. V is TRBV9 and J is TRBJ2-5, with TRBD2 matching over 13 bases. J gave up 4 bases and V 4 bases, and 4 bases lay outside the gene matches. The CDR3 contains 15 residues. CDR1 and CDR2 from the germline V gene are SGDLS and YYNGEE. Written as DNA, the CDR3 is TGTGCCAGCAGCAGAGGGACTAGCGGGGTAGAGACCCAGTACTTC. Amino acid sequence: CASSRGTSGVETQYF. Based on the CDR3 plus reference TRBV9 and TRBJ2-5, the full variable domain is DSGVTQTPKHLITATGQRVTLRCSPRSGDLSVYWYQQSLDQGLQFLIQYYNGEERAKGNILERFSAQQFPDLHSELNLSSLELGDSALYFCASSRGTSGVETQYFGPGTRLLVL.

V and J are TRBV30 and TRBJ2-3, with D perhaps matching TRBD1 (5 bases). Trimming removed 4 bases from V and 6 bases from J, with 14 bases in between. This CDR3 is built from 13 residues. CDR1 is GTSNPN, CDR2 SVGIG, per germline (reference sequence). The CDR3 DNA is TGTGCCTGGACAGGGATCTCTCGGGATACGCAGTATTTT. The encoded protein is CAWTGISRDTQYF. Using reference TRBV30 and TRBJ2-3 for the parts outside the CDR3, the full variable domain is SQTIHQWPATLVQPVGSPLSLECTVEGTSNPNLYWYRQAAGRGLQLLFYSVGIGQISSEVPQNLSASRPQDRQFILSSKKLLLSDSGFYLCAWTGISRDTQYFGPGTRLTVL.

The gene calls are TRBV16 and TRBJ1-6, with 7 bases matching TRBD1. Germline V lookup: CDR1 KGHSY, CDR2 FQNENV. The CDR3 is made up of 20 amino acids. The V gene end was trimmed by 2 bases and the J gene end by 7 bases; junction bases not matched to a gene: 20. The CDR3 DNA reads TGTGCCAGCAGCCAACCAAAGCCCGGACCGGGGCAGGGGGAAAATTCACCCCTCCACTTT. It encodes CASSQPKPGPGQGENSPLHF. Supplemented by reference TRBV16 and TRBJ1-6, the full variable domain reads GEEVAQTPKHLVRGEGQKAKLYCAPIKGHSYVFWYQQVLKNEFKFLISFQNENVFDETGMPKERFSAKCLPNSPCSLEIQATKLEDSAVYFCASSQPKPGPGQGENSPLHFGNGTRLTVT.

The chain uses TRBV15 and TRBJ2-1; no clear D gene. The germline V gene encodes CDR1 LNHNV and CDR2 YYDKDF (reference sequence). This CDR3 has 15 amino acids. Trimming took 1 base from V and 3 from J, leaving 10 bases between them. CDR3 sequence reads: CATSRGSYYYNEQFF. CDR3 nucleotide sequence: TGTGCCACCAGCAGAGGCTCATACTACTACAATGAGCAGTTCTTC. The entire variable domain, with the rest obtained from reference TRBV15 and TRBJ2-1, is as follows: DAMVIQNPRYQVTQFGKPVTLSCSQTLNHNVMYWYQQKSSQAPKLLFHYYDKDFNNEADTPDNFQSRRPNTSFCFLDIRSPGLGDTAMYLCATSRGSYYYNEQFFGPGTRLTVL.

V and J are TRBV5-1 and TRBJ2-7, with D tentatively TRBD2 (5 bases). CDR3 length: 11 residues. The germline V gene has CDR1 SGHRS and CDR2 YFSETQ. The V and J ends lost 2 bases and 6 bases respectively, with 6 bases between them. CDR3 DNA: TGCGCCAGCAGCTTTGAGGGCGAGCAGTACTTC. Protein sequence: CASSFEGEQYF.

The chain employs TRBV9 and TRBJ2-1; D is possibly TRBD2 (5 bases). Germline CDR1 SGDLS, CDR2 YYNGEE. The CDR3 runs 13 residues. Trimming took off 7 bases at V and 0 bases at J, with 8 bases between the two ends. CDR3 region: CASGLGSYNEQFF. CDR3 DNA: TGTGCCAGCGGACTGGGCTCCTACAATGAGCAGTTCTTC.

CDR3 in amino acids: CASSLAGRINYNSPLHF. In nucleotides, the CDR3 is TGCGCCAGCAGCTTGGCCGGCAGGATTAATTATAATTCACCCCTCCACTTT. The rearrangement links TRBV5-1 to TRBJ1-6; D gene unclear. Trimming removed 0 bases at V and 4 bases at J, with 14 bases between. The CDR3 length is 17 residues. Germline-derived CDR1 and CDR2 are SGHRS and YFSETQ. The variable domain in full, with the rest retrieved from reference TRBV5-1 and TRBJ1-6, is KAGVTQTPRYLIKTRGQQVTLSCSPISGHRSVSWYQQTPGQGLQFLFEYFSETQRNKGNFPGRFSGRQFSNSRSEMNVSTLELGDSALYLCASSLAGRINYNSPLHFGNGTRLTVT.

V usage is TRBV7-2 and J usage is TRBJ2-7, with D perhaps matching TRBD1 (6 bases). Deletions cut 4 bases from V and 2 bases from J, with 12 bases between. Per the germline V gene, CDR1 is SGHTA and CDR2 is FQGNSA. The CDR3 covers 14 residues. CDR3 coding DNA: TGTGCCAGCAGCTCCCAGGGGCTTCCCTACGAGCAGTACTTC. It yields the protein CASSSQGLPYEQYF.

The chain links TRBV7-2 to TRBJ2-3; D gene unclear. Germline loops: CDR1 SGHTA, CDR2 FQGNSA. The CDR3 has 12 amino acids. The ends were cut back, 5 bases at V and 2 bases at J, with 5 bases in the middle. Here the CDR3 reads CASSIYTDTQYF. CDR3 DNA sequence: TGTGCCAGCAGCATCTACACAGATACGCAGTATTTT.

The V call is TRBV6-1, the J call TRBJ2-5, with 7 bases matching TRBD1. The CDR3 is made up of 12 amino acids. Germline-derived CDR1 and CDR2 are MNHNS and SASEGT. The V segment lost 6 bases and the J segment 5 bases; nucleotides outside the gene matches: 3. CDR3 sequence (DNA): TGTGCCAGCAGCCAGGGGGTGGAGACCCAGTACTTC. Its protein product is CASSQGVETQYF.

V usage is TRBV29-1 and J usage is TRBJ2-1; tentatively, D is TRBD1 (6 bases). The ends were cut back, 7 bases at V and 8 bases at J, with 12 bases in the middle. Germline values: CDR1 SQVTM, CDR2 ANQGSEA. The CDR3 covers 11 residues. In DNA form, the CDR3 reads TGCAGCGGGAAAAACAGGGATGAGCAGTTCTTC. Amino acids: CSGKNRDEQFF.

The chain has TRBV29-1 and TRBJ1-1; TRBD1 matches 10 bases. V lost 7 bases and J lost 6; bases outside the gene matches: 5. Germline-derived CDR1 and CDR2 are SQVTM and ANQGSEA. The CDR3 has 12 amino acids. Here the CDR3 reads CSGGTGASEAFF. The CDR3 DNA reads TGCAGCGGGGGGACAGGGGCCTCTGAAGCTTTCTTT.

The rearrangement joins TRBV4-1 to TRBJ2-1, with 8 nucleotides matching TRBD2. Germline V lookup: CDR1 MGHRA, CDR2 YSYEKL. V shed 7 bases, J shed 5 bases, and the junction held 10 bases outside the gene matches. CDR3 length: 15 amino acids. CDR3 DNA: TGCGCCAGCACTCTTACTAGCGGTGGCAACAATGAGCAGTTCTTC. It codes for CASTLTSGGNNEQFF.

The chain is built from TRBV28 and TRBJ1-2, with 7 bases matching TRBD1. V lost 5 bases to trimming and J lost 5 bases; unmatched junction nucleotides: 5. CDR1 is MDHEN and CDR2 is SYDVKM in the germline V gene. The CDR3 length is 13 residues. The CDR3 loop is CASSLDRKYGYTF. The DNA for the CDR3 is TGTGCCAGCAGTCTGGACAGGAAATATGGCTACACCTTC.

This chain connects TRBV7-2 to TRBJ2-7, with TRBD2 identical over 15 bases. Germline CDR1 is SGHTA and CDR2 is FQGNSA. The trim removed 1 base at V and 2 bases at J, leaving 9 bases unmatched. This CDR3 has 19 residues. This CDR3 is CASSLVGTSGRTTPYEQYF. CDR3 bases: TGTGCCAGCAGCTTAGTAGGGACTAGCGGGAGGACTACCCCCTACGAGCAGTACTTC.